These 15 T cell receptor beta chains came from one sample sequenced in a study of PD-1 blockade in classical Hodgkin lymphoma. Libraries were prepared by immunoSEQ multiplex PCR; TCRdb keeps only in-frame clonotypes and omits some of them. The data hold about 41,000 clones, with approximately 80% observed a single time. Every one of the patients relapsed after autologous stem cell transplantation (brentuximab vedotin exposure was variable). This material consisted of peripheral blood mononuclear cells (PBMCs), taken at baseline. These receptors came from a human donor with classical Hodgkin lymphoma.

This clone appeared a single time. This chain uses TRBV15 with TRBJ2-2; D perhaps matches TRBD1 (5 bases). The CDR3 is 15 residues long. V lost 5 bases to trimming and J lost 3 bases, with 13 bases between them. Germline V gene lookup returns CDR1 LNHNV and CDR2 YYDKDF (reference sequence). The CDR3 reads CATSGRTLYTGELFF. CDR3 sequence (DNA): TGTGCCACCAGCGGACGGACACTTTACACCGGGGAGCTGTTTTTT.

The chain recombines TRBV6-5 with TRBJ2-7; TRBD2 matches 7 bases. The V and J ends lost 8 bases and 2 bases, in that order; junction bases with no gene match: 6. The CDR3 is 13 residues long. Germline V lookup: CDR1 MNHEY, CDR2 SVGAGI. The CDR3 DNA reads TGTGCCAGCGGCGGGAGAGGGGCCTACGAGCAGTACTTC. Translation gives CASGGRGAYEQYF.

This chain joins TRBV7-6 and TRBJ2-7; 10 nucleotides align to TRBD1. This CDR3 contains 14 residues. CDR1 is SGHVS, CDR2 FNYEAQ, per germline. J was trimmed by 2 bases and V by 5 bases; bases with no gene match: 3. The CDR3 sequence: CASSRGTGAYEQYF. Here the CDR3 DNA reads TGTGCCAGCAGCCGCGGGACAGGGGCCTACGAGCAGTACTTC.

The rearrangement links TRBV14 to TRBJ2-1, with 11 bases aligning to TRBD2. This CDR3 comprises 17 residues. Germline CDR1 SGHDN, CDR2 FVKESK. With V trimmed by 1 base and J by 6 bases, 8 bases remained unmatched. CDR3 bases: TGTGCCAGCAGCCAAGGTAGAGGTAGCGGGAGGGGCAATGAGCAGTTCTTC. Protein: CASSQGRGSGRGNEQFF.

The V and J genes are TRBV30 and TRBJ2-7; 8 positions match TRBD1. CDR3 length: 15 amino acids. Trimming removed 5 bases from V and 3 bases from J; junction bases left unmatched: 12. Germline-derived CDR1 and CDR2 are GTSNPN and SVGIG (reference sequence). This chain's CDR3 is CAWAGGAGGGYEQYF. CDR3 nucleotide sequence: TGTGCCTGGGCAGGGGGCGCAGGAGGGGGCTACGAGCAGTACTTC.

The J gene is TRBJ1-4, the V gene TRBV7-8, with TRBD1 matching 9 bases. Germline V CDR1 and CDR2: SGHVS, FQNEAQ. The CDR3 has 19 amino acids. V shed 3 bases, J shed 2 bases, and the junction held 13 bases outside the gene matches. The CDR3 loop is CASSLGRTGQGTTNEKLFF. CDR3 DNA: TGTGCCAGCAGCTTGGGGAGGACAGGACAGGGGACTACTAATGAAAAACTGTTTTTT.

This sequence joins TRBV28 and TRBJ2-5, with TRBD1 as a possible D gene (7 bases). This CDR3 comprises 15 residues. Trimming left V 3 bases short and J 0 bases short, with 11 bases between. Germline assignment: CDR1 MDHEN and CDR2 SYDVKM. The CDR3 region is CASSFPGGYQETQYF. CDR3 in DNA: TGTGCCAGCAGTTTCCCAGGGGGGTACCAAGAGACCCAGTACTTC.

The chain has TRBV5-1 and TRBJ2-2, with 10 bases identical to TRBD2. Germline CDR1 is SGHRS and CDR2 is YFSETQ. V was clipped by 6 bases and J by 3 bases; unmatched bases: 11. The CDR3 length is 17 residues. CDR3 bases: TGCGCCAGCACGGGAGGATGGACTAGCGGAGACACCGGGGAGCTGTTTTTT. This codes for CASTGGWTSGDTGELFF. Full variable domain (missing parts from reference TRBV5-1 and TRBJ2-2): KAGVTQTPRYLIKTRGQQVTLSCSPISGHRSVSWYQQTPGQGLQFLFEYFSETQRNKGNFPGRFSGRQFSNSRSEMNVSTLELGDSALYLCASTGGWTSGDTGELFFGEGSRLTVL.

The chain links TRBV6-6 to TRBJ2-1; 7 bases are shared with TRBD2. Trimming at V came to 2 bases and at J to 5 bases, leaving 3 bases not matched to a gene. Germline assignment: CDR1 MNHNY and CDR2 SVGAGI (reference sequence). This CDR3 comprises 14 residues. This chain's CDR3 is CASSYGLADNEQFF. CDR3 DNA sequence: TGTGCCAGCAGTTACGGGCTAGCGGACAATGAGCAGTTCTTC.

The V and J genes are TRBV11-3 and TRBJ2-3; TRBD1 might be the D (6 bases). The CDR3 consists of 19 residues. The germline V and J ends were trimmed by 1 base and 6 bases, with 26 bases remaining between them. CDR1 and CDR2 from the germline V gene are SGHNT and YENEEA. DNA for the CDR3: TGTGCCAGCAGCTTAGCGGGCCGGGGACACCCCGGAATTATCGATACGCAGTATTTT. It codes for CASSLAGRGHPGIIDTQYF.

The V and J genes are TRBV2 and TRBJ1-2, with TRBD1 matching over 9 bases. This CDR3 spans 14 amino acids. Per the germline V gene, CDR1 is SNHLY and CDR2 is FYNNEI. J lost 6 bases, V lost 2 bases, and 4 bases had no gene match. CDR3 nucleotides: TGTGCCAGCAGTGAACACTGGACAGGGGATGGCTACACCTTC. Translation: CASSEHWTGDGYTF.

The DNA of the CDR3 is TGTGCCAGTAGTATCCTTGGAGAGGTCTACGAGCAGTACTTC. Its protein product is CASSILGEVYEQYF. The chain carries TRBV19 and TRBJ2-7; unclear D gene. Germline CDR1 reads LNHDA; CDR2 reads SQIVND (reference sequence). The V gene lost 3 bases and the J gene lost 3 bases, with 12 bases spanning the gap. The CDR3 covers 14 residues.

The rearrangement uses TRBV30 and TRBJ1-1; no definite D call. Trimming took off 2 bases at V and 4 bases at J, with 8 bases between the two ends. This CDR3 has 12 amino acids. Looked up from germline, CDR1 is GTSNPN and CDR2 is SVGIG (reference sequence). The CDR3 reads CAWSQLSTEAFF. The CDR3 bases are TGTGCCTGGAGTCAACTCAGCACTGAAGCTTTCTTT.

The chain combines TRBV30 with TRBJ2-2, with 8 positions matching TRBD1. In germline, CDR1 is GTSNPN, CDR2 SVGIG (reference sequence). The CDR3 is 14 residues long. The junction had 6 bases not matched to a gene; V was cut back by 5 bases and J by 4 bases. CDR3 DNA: TGTGCCTGGGGACAGGGTATCCCCACCGGGGAGCTGTTTTTT. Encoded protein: CAWGQGIPTGELFF.

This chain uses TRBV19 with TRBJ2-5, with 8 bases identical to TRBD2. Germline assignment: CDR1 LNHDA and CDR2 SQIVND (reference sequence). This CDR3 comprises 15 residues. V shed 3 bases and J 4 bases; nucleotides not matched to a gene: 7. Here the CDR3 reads CASSMRTSPVETQYF. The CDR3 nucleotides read TGTGCCAGTAGTATGAGGACTAGCCCGGTAGAGACCCAGTACTTC.